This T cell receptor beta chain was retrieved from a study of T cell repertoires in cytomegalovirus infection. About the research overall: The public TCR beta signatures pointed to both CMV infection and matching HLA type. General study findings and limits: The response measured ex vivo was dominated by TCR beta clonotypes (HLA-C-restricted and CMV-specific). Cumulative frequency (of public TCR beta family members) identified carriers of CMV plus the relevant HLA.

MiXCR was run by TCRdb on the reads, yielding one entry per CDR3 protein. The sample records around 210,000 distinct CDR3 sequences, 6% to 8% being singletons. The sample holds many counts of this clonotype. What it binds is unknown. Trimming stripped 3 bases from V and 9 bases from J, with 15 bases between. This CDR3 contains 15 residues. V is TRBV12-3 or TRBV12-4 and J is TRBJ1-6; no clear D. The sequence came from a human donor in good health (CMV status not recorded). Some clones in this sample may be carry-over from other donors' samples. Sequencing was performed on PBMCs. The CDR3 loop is CASSLGSESLSPLHF. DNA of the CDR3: TGTGCCAGCAGTTTGGGCAGTGAATCTCTTTCACCCCTCCACTTT.